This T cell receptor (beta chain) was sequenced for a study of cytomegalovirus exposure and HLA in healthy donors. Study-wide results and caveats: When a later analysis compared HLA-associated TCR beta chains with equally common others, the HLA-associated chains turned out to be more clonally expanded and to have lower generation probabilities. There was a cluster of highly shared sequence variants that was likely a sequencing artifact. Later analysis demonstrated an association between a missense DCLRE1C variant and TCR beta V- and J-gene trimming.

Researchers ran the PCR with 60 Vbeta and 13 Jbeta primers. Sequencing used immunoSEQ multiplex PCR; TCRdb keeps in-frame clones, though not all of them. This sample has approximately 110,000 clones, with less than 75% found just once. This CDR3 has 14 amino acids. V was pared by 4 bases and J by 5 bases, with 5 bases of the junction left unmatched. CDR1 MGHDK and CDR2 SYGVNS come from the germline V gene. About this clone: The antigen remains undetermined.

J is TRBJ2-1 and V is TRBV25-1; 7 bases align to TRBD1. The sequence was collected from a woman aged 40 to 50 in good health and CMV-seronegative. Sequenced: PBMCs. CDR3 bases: TGTGCCAGCAGTGTGGGACAGATACACAATGAGCAGTTCTTC. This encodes CASSVGQIHNEQFF.